Listed here are 11 T cell receptor beta chains from one sample, sequenced in a study of CD8+ T cells in alopecia areata. RNA was isolated and reverse transcribed to cDNA, the sequencing template. The data were produced by immunoSEQ multiplex PCR, yet TCRdb's version contains in-frame clones alone and is incomplete. The sample has about 120,000 clones, 40% to 55% seen once; the top ten hold more than 9%. Sequenced input: NKG2D-low CD8+ T cells sorted from blood. The receptors here all came from a human donor with alopecia areata.

V usage is TRBV5-4 and J usage is TRBJ2-1, with D perhaps matching TRBD2 (6 bases). This CDR3 has 11 residues. Germline V gene data show CDR1 as SGHNT and CDR2 as YYREEE (reference sequence). The V and J ends lost 6 bases and 6 bases respectively, with 7 bases between them. The DNA of the CDR3 is TGTGCCAGCAAGGGAGGCAATGAGCAGTTCTTC. The encoded protein is CASKGGNEQFF.

The chain recombines TRBV28 with TRBJ1-5; 7 positions match TRBD1. CDR1 is MDHEN, CDR2 SYDVKM, per germline. V shed 5 bases, J shed 7 bases, and the junction held 5 bases outside the gene matches. The CDR3 has 13 amino acids. CDR3 coding DNA: TGTGCCAGCAGTACTAAAGGGGGCCAGCCCCAGCATTTT. Residues: CASSTKGGQPQHF.

This clone was seen a handful of times. This chain uses TRBV29-1 with TRBJ2-5; 12 bases agree with TRBD1. After removal of 7 bases from V and 5 bases from J, the junction contained 5 bases not matched to a gene. The CDR3 loop spans 13 amino acids. Germline CDR1 is SQVTM and CDR2 is ANQGSEA. The CDR3 loop is CSGDRGRAETQYF. CDR3 sequence (DNA): TGCAGCGGGGACAGGGGGCGCGCTGAGACCCAGTACTTC.

This clone has a handful of counts. The CDR3 loop is CASRMIGSQETQYF. The DNA of the CDR3 is TGTGCCAGCAGGATGATAGGGTCCCAAGAGACCCAGTACTTC. This sequence joins TRBV2 and TRBJ2-5; D is unclear. In germline, CDR1 is SNHLY, CDR2 FYNNEI. The V and J ends lost 6 bases and 1 base respectively, with 12 bases between them. This CDR3 has 14 residues.

This clone turned up a few times. The chain couples TRBV29-1 to TRBJ2-1; D is perhaps TRBD2 (5 bases). V dropped 6 bases and J dropped 4 bases, with 19 bases sitting between them. This CDR3 has 15 residues. Germline CDR1 SQVTM, CDR2 ANQGSEA. The CDR3 bases are TGCAGCGTCCGTCCTGAGGGTTGGCCGTACAATGAGCAGTTCTTC. It codes for CSVRPEGWPYNEQFF.

The chain carries TRBV5-1 and TRBJ2-1; no clear D gene. V lost 3 bases and J lost 0, with 13 bases in between. The CDR3 sequence is 16 residues long. Germline V gives CDR1 SGHRS, CDR2 YFSETQ. The CDR3 region has the DNA TGCGCCAGCAGCTCGTGGGTTTTAAGCTCCTACAATGAGCAGTTCTTC. This encodes CASSSWVLSSYNEQFF. The full variable domain, its missing parts supplied by reference TRBV5-1 and TRBJ2-1, is KAGVTQTPRYLIKTRGQQVTLSCSPISGHRSVSWYQQTPGQGLQFLFEYFSETQRNKGNFPGRFSGRQFSNSRSEMNVSTLELGDSALYLCASSSWVLSSYNEQFFGPGTRLTVL.

The chain is built from TRBV5-6 and TRBJ2-1; D perhaps matches TRBD2 (5 bases). The germline V and J ends were trimmed by 1 base and 7 bases, with 12 bases remaining between them. Germline V gives CDR1 SGHDT, CDR2 YYEEEE. CDR3 size: 14 residues. CDR3 loop: CASSLFTEGNEQFF. The CDR3 DNA sequence: TGTGCCAGCAGCTTGTTCACCGAGGGAAATGAGCAGTTCTTC.

The rearrangement links TRBV30 to TRBJ1-2; D possibly corresponds to TRBD1 (6 bases). Germline V gene data show CDR1 as GTSNPN and CDR2 as SVGIG (reference sequence). V was cut by 5 bases and J by 0 bases, with 10 bases left in between. CDR3 size: 13 residues. CDR3 coding DNA: TGTGCCTGGCTGGACAGCACTAACTATGGCTACACCTTC. It translates to CAWLDSTNYGYTF.

The chain carries TRBV29-1 and TRBJ1-2; D is possibly TRBD1 (5 bases). The CDR3 has 14 amino acids. Germline V gene data show CDR1 as SQVTM and CDR2 as ANQGSEA. The CDR3 DNA reads as TGCACCGCCTCCGGGGACCCTGGAGACTATGGCTACACCTTC. Translating it yields CTASGDPGDYGYTF.

This clone has just one count. V usage is TRBV29-1 and J usage is TRBJ2-2; a weak D match, TRBD1 (5 bases). The CDR3 contains 16 residues. In germline, CDR1 is SQVTM, CDR2 ANQGSEA. V lost 4 bases and J lost 1, with 16 bases in between. CDR3 DNA: TGCAGCGTTGTGGGCCTCCCAGGGCTGAACACCGGGGAGCTGTTTTTT. Its protein is CSVVGLPGLNTGELFF.

This clone was detected a few times. The V call is TRBV28, the J call TRBJ2-2; D uncertain. Germline assignment: CDR1 MDHEN and CDR2 SYDVKM. The CDR3 covers 16 residues. Trimming cost V 1 base and J 0 bases, with 9 bases left between them. The CDR3 sequence: CASSLFSQPNTGELFF. Here the CDR3 DNA reads TGTGCCAGCAGTTTATTTTCCCAACCGAACACCGGGGAGCTGTTTTTT.